A single sample is the source of the 21 T cell receptor beta chains below, sequenced in a study of T cell repertoires in cytomegalovirus infection. MiXCR was run by TCRdb on the reads, yielding one entry per CDR3 protein. The top ten clones hold around 12% of a sample with 310,000 or so distinct CDR3 sequences, 15% to 20% of them seen once. Sequencing was done on a sample of PBMCs. Receptor source: a human donor in good health (CMV status not recorded). Some clones in this sample may be carry-over from other donors' samples.

This chain links TRBV9 with TRBJ1-1; the match to TRBD1 covers 12 bases. This CDR3 is built from 18 residues. With 0 bases clipped from V and 3 bases from J, the junction kept 9 bases outside the gene matches. CDR1 and CDR2 from the germline V gene are SGDLS and YYNGEE. The CDR3 reads CASSVGGTGGGSDTEAFF. The DNA for the CDR3 is TGTGCCAGCAGCGTAGGAGGGACAGGGGGCGGATCGGACACTGAAGCTTTCTTT.

This sequence joins TRBV6-1 and TRBJ2-3; TRBD2 matches at 9 bases. V trimming: 6 bases; J trimming: 0 bases; junction bases outside the gene matches: 7. CDR1 is MNHNS, CDR2 SASEGT, per germline. The CDR3 consists of 16 residues. The CDR3 loop is CASSLVAGVSTDTQYF. In DNA form, the CDR3 reads TGTGCCAGCAGCCTCGTAGCGGGGGTTAGCACAGATACGCAGTATTTT.

The V call is TRBV28, the J call TRBJ1-4; D is uncertain. CDR3 length: 16 amino acids. V was pared by 3 bases and J by 0 bases, with 11 bases between. Looked up from germline, CDR1 is MDHEN and CDR2 is SYDVKM. CDR3 nucleotides: TGTGCCAGCAGTTTCCCCGACGGAACAACTAATGAAAAACTGTTTTTT. As protein: CASSFPDGTTNEKLFF.

This clonotype was detected only once. This chain uses TRBV28 with TRBJ2-2, with 13 nucleotides matching TRBD2. Germline V gene data show CDR1 as MDHEN and CDR2 as SYDVKM. The V and J ends lost 7 bases and 2 bases, in that order; junction bases with no gene match: 4. This CDR3 region has 16 residues. In nucleotides, the CDR3 is TGTGCCAGCATTACTAGCGGGGGGGCAAACACCGGGGAGCTGTTTTTT. Translation gives CASITSGGANTGELFF.

The V gene is TRBV6-2 or TRBV6-3, the J gene TRBJ2-1; TRBD2 aligns across 14 bases. The V gene end was trimmed by 5 bases and the J gene end by 4 bases; junction bases not matched to a gene: 7. Per the germline V gene, CDR1 is MNHEY and CDR2 is SVGEGT. This CDR3 is 17 amino acids long. The CDR3 loop is CASSRRLAGGLYNEQFF. The CDR3 DNA sequence: TGTGCCAGCAGTCGCCGACTAGCGGGGGGGCTATACAATGAGCAGTTCTTC.

In its sample, this clonotype was seen a few times. V is TRBV20-1 and J is TRBJ2-5; possible D gene TRBD2, 6 bases. This CDR3 is built from 14 residues. Germline-derived CDR1 and CDR2 are DFQATT and SNEGSKA (reference sequence). Trimming shortened V by 6 bases and J by 2 bases, and 16 bases separated the two germline ends. The CDR3 loop reads CSANSRDFQETQYF. The CDR3 DNA sequence: TGCAGTGCAAACTCCCGGGACTTTCAAGAGACCCAGTACTTC.

The V call is TRBV5-1, the J call TRBJ2-2, with D possibly matching TRBD2 (6 bases). The CDR3 is made up of 15 amino acids. CDR1 and CDR2 (germline): SGHRS, YFSETQ. The V end was cut by 4 bases, the J end by 3 bases, with 13 bases between. The CDR3 DNA follows: TGCGCCAGCAGCGGAAGACTAGAAGACACCGGGGAGCTGTTTTTT. Its protein is CASSGRLEDTGELFF.

This chain connects TRBV20-1 to TRBJ1-5; perhaps TRBD1 as D (5 bases). CDR3 size: 13 residues. Germline V gene lookup returns CDR1 DFQATT and CDR2 SNEGSKA (reference sequence). Trimming took off 6 bases at V and 3 bases at J, with 12 bases between the two ends. CDR3 amino acids: CSAVPGANQPQHF. CDR3 coding DNA: TGCAGTGCCGTGCCCGGGGCCAATCAGCCCCAGCATTTT.

This clonotype was seen many times. The J gene is TRBJ2-5, the V gene TRBV7-6, with TRBD1 identical over 7 bases. Germline loops: CDR1 SGHVS, CDR2 FNYEAQ. Losses at the gene ends were 2 bases for V and 0 bases for J; bases not matched to a gene: 6. The CDR3 totals 16 residues. CDR3 sequence reads: CASSLTTGLYQETQYF. The CDR3 DNA follows: TGTGCCAGCAGCTTAACGACAGGGCTGTACCAAGAGACCCAGTACTTC.

This chain connects TRBV19 to TRBJ2-1, with 9 positions matching TRBD2. Germline CDR1 reads LNHDA; CDR2 reads SQIVND (reference sequence). After removal of 3 bases from V and 5 bases from J, the junction contained 8 bases not matched to a gene. The CDR3 length is 16 residues. CDR3: CASSIGAGGPHNEQFF. The CDR3 DNA reads TGTGCCAGTAGTATCGGGGCGGGGGGGCCGCACAATGAGCAGTTCTTC.

This clonotype was seen only a few times. This chain connects TRBV11-3 to TRBJ2-3; D unresolved. Trimming took off 5 bases at V and 4 bases at J, with 19 bases between the two ends. The V gene's germline CDR1 is SGHNT and CDR2 YENEEA. The CDR3 has 16 amino acids. CDR3 residues: CASSPGLRGPADTQYF. The DNA for the CDR3 is TGTGCCAGCAGCCCCGGGCTACGAGGTCCGGCAGATACGCAGTATTTT.

This clonotype has at least ten counts. This chain links TRBV28 with TRBJ2-5; maybe TRBD1 (5 bases). Per germline, CDR1 MDHEN and CDR2 SYDVKM. The V end was cut by 3 bases, the J end by 0 bases, with 8 bases between. This CDR3 contains 14 residues. The DNA of the CDR3 is TGTGCCAGCAGTTTCTGGACAAACCAAGAGACCCAGTACTTC. Translation: CASSFWTNQETQYF.

The table lists this clonotype with many counts. This chain connects TRBV7-2 to TRBJ2-7, with 7 bases that match TRBD1. This CDR3 has 13 amino acids. Per germline, CDR1 SGHTA and CDR2 FQGNSA. After removal of 4 bases from V and 3 bases from J, the junction contained 3 bases not matched to a gene. In DNA form, the CDR3 reads TGTGCCAGCAGCTCGACAGGGTACTACGAGCAGTACTTC. It translates to CASSSTGYYEQYF.

The sample holds many counts of this clonotype. The V and J genes are TRBV7-2 and TRBJ1-2; D is undetermined. The V end was cut by 5 bases, the J end by 8 bases, with 18 bases between. This CDR3 has 14 residues. The germline V gene has CDR1 SGHTA and CDR2 FQGNSA. DNA for the CDR3: TGTGCCAGCAGCATCCGGGGAACTAGAGAGGGCTACACCTTC. Its translation: CASSIRGTREGYTF.

This sequence joins TRBV6-2 or TRBV6-3 and TRBJ1-5, with D unclear. The CDR3 runs 13 residues. Germline CDR1 MNHEY, CDR2 SVGEGT. V lost 1 base and J 5 bases, leaving 6 bases between the germline ends. The CDR3 loop reads CASSYFKDQPQHF. DNA of the CDR3: TGTGCCAGCAGTTACTTCAAAGATCAGCCCCAGCATTTT.

This clonotype was seen repeatedly, ten times or more. The rearrangement joins TRBV11-2 to TRBJ2-3; D might be TRBD2 (5 bases). Germline CDR1 reads SGHAT; CDR2 reads FQNNGV. This CDR3 spans 16 amino acids. V lost 1 base and J 0 bases, leaving 11 bases between the germline ends. The CDR3 DNA reads as TGTGCCAGCAGCTTAGGGGCGGACTTAAGCACAGATACGCAGTATTTT. It is translated as CASSLGADLSTDTQYF.

In its sample, this clonotype was seen a few times. The chain has TRBV6-2 or TRBV6-3 and TRBJ2-5, with TRBD1 matching over 7 bases. Trimming removed 4 bases from V and 3 bases from J; junction bases left unmatched: 2. Germline V gene sequence: CDR1 MNHEY, CDR2 SVGEGT. This CDR3 has 13 residues. The CDR3 reads CASSSQGKETQYF. DNA of the CDR3: TGTGCCAGCAGTTCACAGGGGAAAGAGACCCAGTACTTC.

This clonotype was recorded many times. This rearrangement joins TRBV6-1 to TRBJ1-1; TRBD1 aligns across 7 bases. Per germline, CDR1 MNHNS and CDR2 SASEGT. The CDR3 consists of 15 residues. J lost 1 base, V lost 0 bases, and 2 bases had no gene match. DNA for the CDR3: TGTGCCAGCAGTGAAGCGCGGACAGGGAACACTGAAGCTTTCTTT. This sequence encodes CASSEARTGNTEAFF.

This clonotype was seen at least ten times. The chain is built from TRBV28 and TRBJ2-3, with 13 positions matching TRBD2. The trim removed 3 bases at V and 0 bases at J, leaving 3 bases unmatched. The CDR3 extends over 17 amino acids. Germline lookup yields CDR1 MDHEN and CDR2 SYDVKM. CDR3 coding DNA: TGTGCCAGCAGTTTGGAGACTAGCGGGGGGAGCACAGATACGCAGTATTTT. This codes for CASSLETSGGSTDTQYF.

This clonotype was detected a few times. This chain joins TRBV20-1 and TRBJ2-5; D uncertain. The CDR3 spans 15 residues. Trimming took 3 bases from V and 1 from J, leaving 15 bases between them. The V gene's germline CDR1 is DFQATT and CDR2 SNEGSKA (reference sequence). CDR3 bases: TGCAGTGCTAGGGCGAGCATGGGTTTCCAAGAGACCCAGTACTTC. Amino acid sequence: CSARASMGFQETQYF.

V gene TRBV27 combines with J gene TRBJ2-5; 7 nucleotides align to TRBD2. There are 16 residues in the CDR3. Trimming cost V 2 bases and J 1 base; bases outside gene matches: 7. Germline V lookup: CDR1 MNHEY, CDR2 SMNVEV (reference sequence). Written as DNA, the CDR3 is TGTGCCAGCAGTTTAGGGGCGGGGGAGGCCCAAGAGACCCAGTACTTC. Its protein is CASSLGAGEAQETQYF.